The present T cell receptor (beta chain) was sequenced within a study of identifying expanded T cells in peripheral blood. Broader study findings: Technical replicates showed around 1.2 changed clones; approximately 2 weeks roughly 18; four weeks 19. Across healthy donors, higher total template counts meant significantly greater roughly 2-week count variance.

Comment on this clone: Its antigen is not known.

This CDR3 region has 13 residues. V trimming: 6 bases; J trimming: 4 bases; junction bases outside the gene matches: 1. Germline V gene data show CDR1 as SGHVS and CDR2 as FQNEAQ. Libraries were prepared by immunoSEQ multiplex PCR; TCRdb keeps only in-frame clonotypes and omits some of them. The repertoire holds about 130,000 clones, with 75% to 90% as singletons. No infections or other immune events were documented during collection. The chain links TRBV7-8 to TRBJ1-5; 9 positions agree with TRBD1. Specimen: blood. This sequence was found in a person aged 18 to 70 in good health. CDR3 amino acids: CASRQGANQPQHF. CDR3 bases: TGTGCCAGCAGACAGGGGGCAAATCAGCCCCAGCATTTT.